This TCR beta chain was recorded in a study of CD8 T cells in ankylosing spondylitis. Ten or more counts support this clonotype. Its antigen is not known. Whole-study findings and limits: There was a TCR beta motif, made of several highly homologous variants, that appeared characteristic of ankylosing spondylitis blood.

TCRdb fed the 5' RACE reads into MiXCR, producing one record per CDR3 protein. The table records 200,000 to 250,000 distinct CDR3 sequences, around a tenth of them present only once. This CDR3 spans 16 amino acids. CDR1 and CDR2 (germline): SGDLS, YYNGEE. V dropped 0 bases and J dropped 5; count of bases not matched to a gene: 4. Sequenced: blood, either unsorted or a sorted T cell fraction (not recorded which). The chain uses TRBV9 and TRBJ2-1; 11 nucleotides agree with TRBD1. This sequence was found in a male donor with ankylosing spondylitis or in good health (not recorded which). The CDR3 nucleotides read TGTGCCAGCAGCGTAGGGTGGGACAGGGGGAACAATGAGCAGTTCTTC. The encoded protein is CASSVGWDRGNNEQFF. Supplemented by reference TRBV9 and TRBJ2-1, the full variable domain reads DSGVTQTPKHLITATGQRVTLRCSPRSGDLSVYWYQQSLDQGLQFLIQYYNGEERAKGNILERFSAQQFPDLHSELNLSSLELGDSALYFCASSVGWDRGNNEQFFGPGTRLTVL.